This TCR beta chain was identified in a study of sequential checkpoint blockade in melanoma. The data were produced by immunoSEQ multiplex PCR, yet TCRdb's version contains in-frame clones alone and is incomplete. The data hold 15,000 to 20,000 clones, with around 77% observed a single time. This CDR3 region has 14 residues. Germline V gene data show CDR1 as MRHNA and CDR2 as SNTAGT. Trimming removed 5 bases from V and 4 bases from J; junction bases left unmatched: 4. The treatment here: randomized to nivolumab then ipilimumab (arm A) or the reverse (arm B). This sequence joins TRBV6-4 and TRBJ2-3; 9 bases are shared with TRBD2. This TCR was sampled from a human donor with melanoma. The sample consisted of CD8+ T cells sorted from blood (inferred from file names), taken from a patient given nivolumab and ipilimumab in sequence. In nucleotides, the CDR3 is TGTGCCAGCAGTTTAGCGGGAGAAGCAGATACGCAGTATTTT. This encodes CASSLAGEADTQYF.